The 11 T cell receptor beta chains in this list originate from one sample, sequenced in a study of identical twins. TCRdb reprocessed the 5' RACE reads with MiXCR, giving one entry per CDR3 protein. The sample lists 1.5 million to 2 million distinct CDR3 sequences, around a third occurring once. Specimen: cord blood. The source is a newborn girl in good health.

J is TRBJ2-7 and V is TRBV7-8; no clear D gene. The CDR3 runs to 17 residues. The germline V and J ends were trimmed by 0 bases and 6 bases, with 21 bases remaining between them. In germline, CDR1 is SGHVS, CDR2 FQNEAQ. The CDR3 nucleotides are TGTGCCAGCAGCTTAGCCCTAGATTTTATACTTGCTCCCGAGCAGTACTTC. Amino acid sequence: CASSLALDFILAPEQYF.

The V and J genes are TRBV6-1 and TRBJ1-4; possible D gene TRBD1, 6 bases. The CDR3 contains 13 residues. Trimming removed 6 bases from V and 4 bases from J, with 9 bases in between. CDR1 is MNHNS and CDR2 is SASEGT in the germline V gene. The CDR3 is CASSWGLNEKLFF. The CDR3 region has the DNA TGTGCCAGCAGCTGGGGGCTTAATGAAAAACTGTTTTTT.

Many counts were recorded for this clonotype. The V call is TRBV29-1, the J call TRBJ2-7, with D possibly being TRBD1 or TRBD2 (6 bases each). The CDR3 covers 13 residues. V was trimmed by 7 bases and J by 3 bases, leaving 16 bases between them. Germline V gene sequence: CDR1 SQVTM, CDR2 ANQGSEA. The CDR3 reads CSAGGGNDYEQYF. CDR3 sequence (DNA): TGCAGCGCTGGAGGGGGGAACGACTACGAGCAGTACTTC.

This clonotype was recorded a few times. This sequence joins TRBV24-1 and TRBJ2-1, with 8 bases lining up with TRBD2. Per germline, CDR1 KGHDR and CDR2 SFDVKD. V lost 9 bases and J lost 7; bases outside the gene matches: 13. The CDR3 runs 15 residues. CDR3 DNA sequence: TGTGCCACCGGGGTAGCGGGGAGTATTAGAAATGAGCAGTTCTTC. This codes for CATGVAGSIRNEQFF.

The gene calls are TRBV6-2 or TRBV6-3 and TRBJ2-1; no clear D gene. V lost 2 bases and J 8 bases, leaving 13 bases between the germline ends. The length of the CDR3 is 14 residues. The germline CDR1 and CDR2 sequences are MNHEY and SVGEGT. The CDR3 region is CASSYGVSRYEQFF. The DNA for the CDR3 is TGTGCCAGCAGTTACGGCGTTAGCAGATATGAGCAGTTCTTC.

The chain combines TRBV19 with TRBJ1-2; D is ambiguous. Trimming took off 7 bases at V and 4 bases at J, with 13 bases between the two ends. The germline gives CDR1 LNHDA, CDR2 SQIVND (reference sequence). This CDR3 is 13 amino acids long. CDR3 sequence reads: CASMEELGYGYTF. Here the CDR3 DNA reads TGTGCCAGTATGGAGGAGTTAGGCTATGGCTACACCTTC.

The chain uses TRBV12-3 or TRBV12-4 and TRBJ2-1, with 11 bases aligning to TRBD1. CDR3 size: 16 residues. The V and J ends lost 0 bases and 7 bases, in that order; junction bases with no gene match: 5. DNA of the CDR3: TGTGCCAGCAGTTTAGCTGGACAGGGGGCGATGAATGAGCAGTTCTTC. It codes for CASSLAGQGAMNEQFF.

Many counts were recorded for this clonotype. The rearrangement joins TRBV6-2 or TRBV6-3 to TRBJ2-7; D remains ambiguous. Germline CDR1 reads MNHEY; CDR2 reads SVGEGT. Trimming removed 6 bases at V and 1 base at J, with 10 bases between. This CDR3 spans 13 amino acids. CDR3 loop: CASRLMGSYEQYF. In nucleotides, the CDR3 is TGTGCCAGCAGATTGATGGGGTCCTACGAGCAGTACTTC.

V is TRBV5-1 and J is TRBJ1-1; no reliable D call. V was pared by 1 base and J by 1 base, with 14 bases between. The CDR3 runs 16 residues. Germline V gene lookup returns CDR1 SGHRS and CDR2 YFSETQ. The CDR3 loop reads CASSLLSWRRNTEAFF. Written as DNA, the CDR3 is TGCGCCAGCAGCTTGTTGAGTTGGCGGAGGAACACTGAAGCTTTCTTT.

This clonotype was seen only once. A clone one base away is much larger, so this may be a read error. The chain uses TRBV28 and TRBJ2-3; TRBD1 might be the D (5 bases). CDR1 and CDR2 from the germline V gene are MDHEN and SYDVKM. The CDR3 contains 14 residues. Trimming cost V 1 base and J 6 bases, with 11 bases left between them. The DNA for the CDR3 is TGTGCCAGCAGTTTATCTAACAGGATGGATACGCAGTATTTT. Protein sequence: CASSLSNRMDTQYF.

This clonotype was seen a single time. In DNA, the CDR3 is TGCGCCAGCAGCTTGCGAGTCCCCGGGGAGCTGTTTTTT. Translating it yields CASSLRVPGELFF. The chain joins TRBV5-1 to TRBJ2-2; no clear D. V was cut by 1 base and J by 6 bases, with 7 bases left in between. Germline values: CDR1 SGHRS, CDR2 YFSETQ. The CDR3 has 13 residues.